This T cell receptor (beta chain) stems from a study of shared clonotypes between healthy human individuals. On the study more broadly: Three CD4 naive, three CD4 memory, two CD8 naive and one CD8 memory plate were used per donor.

Source study methods: ImmunoSEQ output held junction-only sequences without quality scores, so filtering differed. Repertoires were generated with immunoSEQ multiplex PCR, while TCRdb's copy carries only in-frame clones and drops some. For V, J and clone size, that table is used; D and trimming come from the DNA. The table includes approximately 650,000 clones, nearly 97% detected once. Study outcomes and limitations: Enrolling few donors narrowed the genetic and exposure-history diversity that was represented. Collection of samples was limited to blood; tissue repertoires likely differ.

Germline CDR1 is MGHRA and CDR2 is YSYEKL. J gave up 0 bases and V 4 bases, and 9 bases lay outside the gene matches. The CDR3 consists of 16 residues. As for this clone: The antigen is unknown.

Positive CCR7 selection of CD45RO-negative cells yielded the naive CD8 cells, and terminally differentiated effector memory CD45RA+ cells were excluded. Sequenced input: naive CD8+ T cells sorted from blood. The TCR sequence derives from a woman aged 30 to 39 in good health. The rearrangement uses TRBV4-1 and TRBJ2-7; TRBD2 aligns across 7 bases. The CDR3 region is CASSPVRGRDSYEQYF. For the CDR3, the DNA is TGCGCCAGCAGCCCTGTTCGCGGGAGAGACTCCTACGAGCAGTACTTC.